This passage covers 12 T cell receptor beta chains from one sample sequenced in a study of cytomegalovirus exposure and HLA in healthy donors. Researchers ran the PCR with 60 Vbeta and 13 Jbeta primers. Here immunoSEQ multiplex PCR was the method, and the copy in TCRdb shows in-frame clones only, minus some. The sample records 100,000 to 150,000 clones, approximately 75% being singletons. The specimen was PBMCs. The source of these receptors is a woman aged 40-49 years in good health and CMV-seropositive.

Concerning this clone itself: This sample includes further DNA sequences coding for the same CDR3. The rearrangement links TRBV6-1 to TRBJ1-2, with no clear D. CDR1 is MNHNS, CDR2 SASEGT, per germline. The V gene lost 2 bases and the J gene lost 2 bases, with 6 bases spanning the gap. The CDR3 contains 13 residues. The CDR3 DNA reads TGTGCCAGCAGTGAACGCAGGAACTATGGCTACACCTTC. Translating it yields CASSERRNYGYTF.

V is TRBV9 and J is TRBJ2-3; tentatively, D is TRBD2 (6 bases). The CDR3 length is 14 residues. The germline V gene has CDR1 SGDLS and CDR2 YYNGEE. V lost 3 bases, J lost 4 bases, and 12 bases lay in between. The CDR3 here is CASSAPGLSDTQYF. CDR3 bases: TGTGCCAGCAGCGCCCCGGGACTTTCAGATACGCAGTATTTT.

The chain carries TRBV5-1 and TRBJ1-4, with no clear D. CDR1 SGHRS and CDR2 YFSETQ come from the germline V gene. The V end lost 6 bases, the J end lost 3 bases, and 15 bases lay between the germline ends. The CDR3 has 15 residues. CDR3 coding DNA: TGCGCCAGCACCCGGGGAGGTTCGGCTAATGAAAAACTGTTTTTT. This gives the protein CASTRGGSANEKLFF.

The chain has TRBV7-2 and TRBJ1-2, with no clear D. V lost 5 bases, J lost 8 bases, and 15 bases lay in between. Per the germline V gene, CDR1 is SGHTA and CDR2 is FQGNSA. The CDR3 length is 13 residues. CDR3 amino acids: CASSQTAGGGYTF. The CDR3 DNA reads as TGTGCCAGCAGCCAGACCGCAGGTGGGGGCTACACCTTC.

V usage is TRBV19 and J usage is TRBJ2-5; 10 bases agree with TRBD1. CDR3 length equals 16 residues. Germline CDR1 and CDR2: LNHDA and SQIVND (reference sequence). After removal of 5 bases from V and 4 bases from J, the junction contained 10 bases not matched to a gene. CDR3 sequence: CASSVGQGGIPETQYF. The CDR3 DNA sequence: TGTGCCAGTAGTGTCGGACAGGGGGGAATACCAGAGACCCAGTACTTC.

In this sample, this clone turned up once. The chain couples TRBV7-8 to TRBJ1-1; 8 nucleotides align to TRBD1. With 5 bases clipped from V and 5 bases from J, the junction kept 10 bases outside the gene matches. CDR1 and CDR2 (germline): SGHVS, FQNEAQ. The CDR3 has 15 residues. CDR3 sequence: CASSANRGGRTEAFF. In DNA, the CDR3 is TGTGCCAGCAGCGCTAACAGGGGGGGTAGGACTGAAGCTTTCTTT.

To note about this clone: At one end the junction does not follow the germline gene, possibly because of a read error. The gene calls are TRBV7-8 and TRBJ2-1, with TRBD2 matching over 12 bases. The germline CDR1 and CDR2 sequences are SGHVS and FQNEAQ. This CDR3 region has 13 residues. The CDR3 loop reads CASSLAGGFWQFF. CDR3 bases: TGTGCCAGCAGCCTAGCGGGAGGGTTCTGGCAGTTCTTC.

A word on this clone: The junction shows a germline mismatch at one end, possibly a read error. This chain joins TRBV7-7 and TRBJ2-5; 7 bases agree with TRBD1. The CDR3 spans 14 residues. CDR1 is SSHAT and CDR2 is FNYEAQ in the germline V gene (reference sequence). Written as DNA, the CDR3 is TGTGCTAGCAGCCCGACAGGGCGGCAAGAGACCCAGTACTTC. Translating gives CASSPTGRQETQYF.

This rearrangement joins TRBV4-2 to TRBJ2-5; 14 nucleotides match TRBD2. The V segment lost 1 base and the J segment 6 bases; nucleotides outside the gene matches: 7. The CDR3 loop spans 17 amino acids. Germline V gives CDR1 LGHNA, CDR2 YNFKEQ. DNA of the CDR3: TGTGCCAGCAGCCAAGGGACTAGCGGGGGGACGATGAAGACCCAGTACTTC. It specifies CASSQGTSGGTMKTQYF.

CDR3 protein: CASSLTGNLIYEQYF. CDR3 sequence (DNA): TGTGCCAGCAGCCTGACAGGGAATCTGATCTACGAGCAGTACTTC. The rearrangement uses TRBV28 and TRBJ2-7, with 7 bases lining up with TRBD1. Trimming took 6 bases from V and 3 from J; bases not matched to a gene: 11. CDR1 is MDHEN, CDR2 SYDVKM, per germline. The CDR3 length is 15 residues.

The chain is built from TRBV7-8 and TRBJ1-1; 9 nucleotides agree with TRBD1. Germline values: CDR1 SGHVS, CDR2 FQNEAQ. The V segment lost 5 bases and the J segment 4 bases; nucleotides outside the gene matches: 2. There are 13 residues in the CDR3. The CDR3: CASSLGQGTEAFF. DNA for the CDR3: TGTGCCAGCAGCCTGGGACAGGGCACTGAAGCTTTCTTT.

This clone was seen a handful of times. The CDR3 is CASSQDRGTSAFF. CDR3 nucleotides: TGTGCCAGCAGCCAAGATCGAGGTACGAGCGCTTTCTTT. The rearrangement joins TRBV4-2 to TRBJ1-1, with D unresolved. Trimming took off 0 bases at V and 11 bases at J, with 13 bases between the two ends. The CDR3 covers 13 residues. Per the germline V gene, CDR1 is LGHNA and CDR2 is YNFKEQ.